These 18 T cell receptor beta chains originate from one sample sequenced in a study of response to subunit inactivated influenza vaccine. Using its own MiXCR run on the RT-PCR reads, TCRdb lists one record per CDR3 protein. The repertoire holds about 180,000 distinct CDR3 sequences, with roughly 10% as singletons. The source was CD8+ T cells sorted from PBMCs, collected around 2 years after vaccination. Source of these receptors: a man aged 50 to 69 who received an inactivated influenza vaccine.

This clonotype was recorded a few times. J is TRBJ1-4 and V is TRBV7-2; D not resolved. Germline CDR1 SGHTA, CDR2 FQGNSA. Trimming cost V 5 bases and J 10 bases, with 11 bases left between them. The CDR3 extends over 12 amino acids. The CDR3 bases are TGTGCCAGCAGCGAACAGAGAGGAAAACTGTTTTTT. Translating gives CASSEQRGKLFF.

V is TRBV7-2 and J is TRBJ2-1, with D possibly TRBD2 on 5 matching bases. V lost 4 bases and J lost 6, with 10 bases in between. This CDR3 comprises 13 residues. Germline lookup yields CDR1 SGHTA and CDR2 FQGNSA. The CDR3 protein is CASSSTSVNEQFF. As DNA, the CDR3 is TGTGCCAGCAGCTCAACTAGTGTCAATGAGCAGTTCTTC.

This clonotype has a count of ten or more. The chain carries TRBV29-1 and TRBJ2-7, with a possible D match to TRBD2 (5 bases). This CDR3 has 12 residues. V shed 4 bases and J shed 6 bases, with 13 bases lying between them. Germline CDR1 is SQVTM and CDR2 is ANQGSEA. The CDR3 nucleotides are TGCAGCGTTGGGACTGGGAGCGCCGAGCAGTACTTC. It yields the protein CSVGTGSAEQYF.

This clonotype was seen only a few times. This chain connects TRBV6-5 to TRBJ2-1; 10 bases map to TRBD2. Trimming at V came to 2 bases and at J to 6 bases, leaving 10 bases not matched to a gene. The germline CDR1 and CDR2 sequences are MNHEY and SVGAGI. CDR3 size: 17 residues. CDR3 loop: CASSYDSSGSPANEQFF. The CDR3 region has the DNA TGTGCCAGCAGTTACGATTCTAGCGGGAGCCCTGCCAATGAGCAGTTCTTC.

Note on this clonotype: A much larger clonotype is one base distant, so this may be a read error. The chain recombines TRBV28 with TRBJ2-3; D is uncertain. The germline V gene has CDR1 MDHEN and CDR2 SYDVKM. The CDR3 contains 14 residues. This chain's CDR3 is CARSLVSGTDTQYF. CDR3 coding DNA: TGTGCCCGCAGTTTGGTGTCCGGGACAGATACGCAGTATTTT.

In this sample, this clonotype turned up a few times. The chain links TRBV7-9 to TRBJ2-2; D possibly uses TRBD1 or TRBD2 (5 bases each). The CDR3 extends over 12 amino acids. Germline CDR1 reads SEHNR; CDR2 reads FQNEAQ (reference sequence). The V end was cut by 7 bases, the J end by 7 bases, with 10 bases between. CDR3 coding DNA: TGTGCCAGCACCCAGGGAGTCGGGGAGCTGTTTTTT. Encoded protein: CASTQGVGELFF. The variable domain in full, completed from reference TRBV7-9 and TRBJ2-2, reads DTGVSQNPRHKITKRGQNVTFRCDPISEHNRLYWYRQTLGQGPEFLTYFQNEAQLEKSRLLSDRFSAERPKGSFSTLEIQRTEQGDSAMYLCASTQGVGELFFGEGSRLTVL.

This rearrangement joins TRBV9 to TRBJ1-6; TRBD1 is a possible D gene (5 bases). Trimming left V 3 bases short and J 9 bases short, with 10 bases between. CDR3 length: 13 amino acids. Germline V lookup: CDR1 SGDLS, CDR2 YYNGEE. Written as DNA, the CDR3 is TGTGCCAGCAGCGGATCAGGGCCTTCACCCCTCCACTTT. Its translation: CASSGSGPSPLHF.

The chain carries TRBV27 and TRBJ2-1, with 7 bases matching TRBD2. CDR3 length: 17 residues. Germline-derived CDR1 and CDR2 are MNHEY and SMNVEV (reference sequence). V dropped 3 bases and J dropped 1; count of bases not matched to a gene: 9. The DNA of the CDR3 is TGTGCCAGCAGTTTCTCAGAGCGGGGAGCTTCCTACAATGAGCAGTTCTTC. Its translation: CASSFSERGASYNEQFF.

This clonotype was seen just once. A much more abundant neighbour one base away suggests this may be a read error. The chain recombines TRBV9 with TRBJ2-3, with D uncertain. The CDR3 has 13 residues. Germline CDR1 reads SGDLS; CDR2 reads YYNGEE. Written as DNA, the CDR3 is TGTGCCAGCAGGGGTAAAAGCACAGATACGCAGAATTTT. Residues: CASRGKSTDTQNF.

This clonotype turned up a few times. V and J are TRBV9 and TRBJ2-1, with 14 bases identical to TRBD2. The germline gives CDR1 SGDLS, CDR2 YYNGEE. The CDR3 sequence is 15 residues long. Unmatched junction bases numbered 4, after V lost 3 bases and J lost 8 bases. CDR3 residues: CASSATSGRAHEQFF. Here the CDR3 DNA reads TGTGCCAGCAGCGCGACTAGCGGGAGGGCCCATGAGCAGTTCTTC.

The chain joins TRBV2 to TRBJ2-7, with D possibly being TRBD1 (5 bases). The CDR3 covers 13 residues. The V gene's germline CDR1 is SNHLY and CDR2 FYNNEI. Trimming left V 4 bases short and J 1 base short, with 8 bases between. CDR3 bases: TGTGCCAGCAGTGTTAGGGGTTCCTACGAGCAGTACTTC. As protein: CASSVRGSYEQYF.

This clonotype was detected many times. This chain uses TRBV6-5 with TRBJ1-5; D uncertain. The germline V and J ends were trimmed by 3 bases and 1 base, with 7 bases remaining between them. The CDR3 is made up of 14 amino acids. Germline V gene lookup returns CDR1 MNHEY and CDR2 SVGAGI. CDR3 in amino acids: CASSYRRSNQPQHF. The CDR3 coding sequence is TGTGCCAGCAGTTATCGCAGGAGCAATCAGCCCCAGCATTTT.

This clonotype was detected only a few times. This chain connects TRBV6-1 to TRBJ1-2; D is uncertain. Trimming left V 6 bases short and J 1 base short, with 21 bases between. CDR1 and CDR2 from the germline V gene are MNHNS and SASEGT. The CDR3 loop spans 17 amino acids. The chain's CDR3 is CASSFIGRVSDNYGYTF. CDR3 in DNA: TGTGCCAGCAGCTTCATCGGGCGGGTATCAGATAACTATGGCTACACCTTC.

CDR3 bases: TGTGCCAGCAGTTCCTGGACTAGCGGGGGCTCTAGCACAGATACGCAGTATTTT. It encodes CASSSWTSGGSSTDTQYF. The chain couples TRBV12-3 or TRBV12-4 to TRBJ2-3; 13 nucleotides line up with TRBD2. V shed 4 bases and J 0 bases; nucleotides not matched to a gene: 7. CDR3 length: 18 residues.

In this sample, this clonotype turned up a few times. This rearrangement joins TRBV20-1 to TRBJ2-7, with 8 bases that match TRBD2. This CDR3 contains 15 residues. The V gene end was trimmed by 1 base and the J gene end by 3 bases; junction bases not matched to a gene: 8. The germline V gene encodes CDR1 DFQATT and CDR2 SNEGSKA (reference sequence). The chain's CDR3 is CSARGLAGYNYEQYF. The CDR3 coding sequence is TGCAGTGCTAGAGGGCTAGCGGGCTATAACTACGAGCAGTACTTC.

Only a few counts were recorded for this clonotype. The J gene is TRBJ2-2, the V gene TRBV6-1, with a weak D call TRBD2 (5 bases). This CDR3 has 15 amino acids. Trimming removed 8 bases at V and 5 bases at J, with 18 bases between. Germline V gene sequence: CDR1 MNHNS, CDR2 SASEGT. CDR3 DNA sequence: TGTGCCAGCGAAGACACCGGGTCGGGGACCGGGGAGCTGTTTTTT. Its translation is CASEDTGSGTGELFF.

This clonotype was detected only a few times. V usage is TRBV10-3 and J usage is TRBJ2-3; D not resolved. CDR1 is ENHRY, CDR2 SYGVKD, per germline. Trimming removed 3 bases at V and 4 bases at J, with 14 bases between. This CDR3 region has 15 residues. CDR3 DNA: TGTGCCATCAGTGACGACCCCTCTGGCCCAGATACGCAGTATTTT. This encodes CAISDDPSGPDTQYF.

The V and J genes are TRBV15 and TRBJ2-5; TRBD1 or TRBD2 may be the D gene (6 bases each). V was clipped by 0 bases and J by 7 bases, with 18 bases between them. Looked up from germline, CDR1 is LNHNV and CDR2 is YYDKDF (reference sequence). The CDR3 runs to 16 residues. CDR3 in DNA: TGTGCCACCAGCAGAGATAAGGGGGGCCGGGTTGGGACCCAGTACTTC. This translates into CATSRDKGGRVGTQYF.